The T cell receptor (beta chain) under discussion was sequenced for a study of vaccination and CD4 T cells after COVID-19. The count of this clonotype is one. The antigen remains unidentified. Sequencing of cultured CD4+ T cell DNA used the Oncomine TCR Beta short-read assay. TCRdb ran MiXCR on the PCR reads and lists one entry per CDR3 protein. The table lists around 20,000 distinct CDR3 sequences, about half of them singletons. Treatment described: roughly 10-day PBMC culture with coronavirus spike peptide pools or control peptides (ViraFEST assay). A negative selection step was used to isolate CD4+ T cells once culture had run for 10 days. This CDR3 is built from 15 residues. Between the trimmed V and J ends, which lost 4 bases and 7 bases, there was a span of 16 bases. Germline CDR1 reads SGHNT; CDR2 reads YENEEA.

Sequencing was performed on CD4+ T cells from blood, cultured in vitro, taken before SARS-CoV-2 vaccination. This clonotype originated in a human donor who had recovered from COVID-19. This chain uses TRBV11-3 with TRBJ2-2; possibly TRBD1 for D (6 bases). For the CDR3, the DNA is TGTGCCAGCAGCTCAGGACAGTATCGTGGCGGGGAGCTGTTTTTT. Translation: CASSSGQYRGGELFF.